Detailed here is one TCR beta chain. Data came from immunoSEQ multiplex PCR; TCRdb stores just in-frame clones and leaves some out. This sample has roughly 170,000 clones, with just under 90% found just once. This entry is derived from a study of blood T cell repertoires in COVID-19. Seattle patients were enrolled during active infection and followed longitudinally. The sequenced material came from peripheral blood. The clonotype comes from a woman in her 70s with COVID-19, enrolled during active disease.

The CDR3 nucleotides read TGTGCCAGCAGTTTGACTAGCGGGAGAATCACAGATACGCAGTATTTT. This sequence encodes CASSLTSGRITDTQYF. The chain links TRBV28 to TRBJ2-3; 12 bases are a match to TRBD2. CDR1 MDHEN and CDR2 SYDVKM come from the germline V gene. The CDR3 sequence is 16 residues long. The V gene end was trimmed by 3 bases and the J gene end by 2 bases; junction bases not matched to a gene: 3.